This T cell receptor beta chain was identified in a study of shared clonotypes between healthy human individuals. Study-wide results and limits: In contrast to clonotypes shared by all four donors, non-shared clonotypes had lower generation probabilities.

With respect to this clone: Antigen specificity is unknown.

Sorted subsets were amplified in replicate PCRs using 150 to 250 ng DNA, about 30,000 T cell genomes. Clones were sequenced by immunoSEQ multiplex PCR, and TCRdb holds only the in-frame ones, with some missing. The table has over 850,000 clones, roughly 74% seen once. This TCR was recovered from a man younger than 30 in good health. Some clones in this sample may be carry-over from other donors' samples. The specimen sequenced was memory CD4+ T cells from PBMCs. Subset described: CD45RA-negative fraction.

CDR3 region: CASSGIEGAGELFF. The CDR3 DNA is TGCGCCAGCAGCGGGATCGAGGGAGCCGGGGAGCTGTTTTTT. V usage is TRBV5-1 and J usage is TRBJ2-2, with D perhaps TRBD2 (5 bases). Per germline, CDR1 SGHRS and CDR2 YFSETQ. CDR3 length equals 14 residues. The V end was cut by 4 bases, the J end by 6 bases, with 13 bases between.